The present TCR beta chain was sequenced within a study of T cells after yellow fever vaccination. This clonotype has ten or more counts. V was clipped by 4 bases and J by 3 bases; unmatched bases: 7. The germline V gene has CDR1 SGDLS and CDR2 YYNGEE. This CDR3 contains 14 residues. TCRdb re-called the 5' RACE reads with MiXCR, one entry per CDR3 protein. The table has more than 65,000 distinct CDR3 sequences, approximately 5% seen once; the top ten hold over 2%. This chain links TRBV9 with TRBJ2-7; 7 bases are shared with TRBD2. This sequence was found in a man aged 18-30 years who received the YFV17D yellow fever vaccine. The sequenced sample was CD4+ T cells sorted from PBMCs, obtained less than 16 days after the first yellow fever vaccination. The CDR3 coding sequence is TGTGCCAGCAGCCCCTCTAGCGGAAGCTACGAGCAGTACGTC. Its protein product is CASSPSSGSYEQYV.